The clone carrying this T cell receptor (beta chain) occurred once. Its antigen is as yet unknown. The sample is drawn from a study of cytomegalovirus exposure and HLA in healthy donors. Whole-study findings and limits: The investigators catalogued 150 to 200 TCR beta chains as cytomegalovirus-associated. Per published reports, the classifier diagnosed cytomegalovirus status with high specificity and sensitivity.

Use of 60 Vbeta and 13 Jbeta primers characterized the PCR. Here immunoSEQ multiplex PCR was the method, and the copy in TCRdb shows in-frame clones only, minus some. The repertoire consists of approximately 150,000 clones, with over 65% occurring once and the leading ten covering around 2.5%. The CDR3 contains 15 residues. The V segment lost 2 bases and the J segment 7 bases; nucleotides outside the gene matches: 5. Per the germline V gene, CDR1 is LGHNT and CDR2 is FRNRAP. This TCR was recovered from a male donor in good health and CMV-seronegative. Sequenced sample: PBMCs. This chain joins TRBV12-5 and TRBJ2-1; 10 bases agree with TRBD1. The CDR3 loop reads CASGLRDRGANEQFF. In nucleotides, the CDR3 is TGTGCTAGTGGTTTGAGGGACAGGGGAGCTAATGAGCAGTTCTTC.